Listed below are T cell receptor beta chains from one sample, sequenced in a study of blood T cell repertoires in COVID-19. The assay was immunoSEQ multiplex PCR, and TCRdb's table has in-frame clones only and misses some. This table holds roughly 76,000 clones, roughly 84% found once. Material: peripheral blood. The receptors come from a woman older than 75 with active or convalescent COVID-19. Both conserved end residues are part of each CDR3. Each record gives: clone size, J gene, V gene, D gene, CDR3 protein, CDR3 DNA. D genes are given only for firm matches. Rows give clone size only sometimes, using once, few, many, or a class for an expanded clone.

clone_size: once
j_call: TRBJ2-7
v_call: TRBV6-5
d_call: TRBD1
cdr3_aa: CASTPGGSYEQYF
cdr3_nt: TGTGCCAGCACCCCAGGGGGCTCCTACGAGCAGTACTTC

clone_size: -
j_call: TRBJ2-1
v_call: TRBV30
d_call: -
cdr3_aa: CAWSETSYNEQFF
cdr3_nt: TGTGCCTGGAGTGAGACTAGCTACAATGAGCAGTTCTTC

clone_size: -
j_call: TRBJ2-1
v_call: TRBV7-2
d_call: TRBD2
cdr3_aa: CASSLGGGANEQFF
cdr3_nt: TGTGCCAGCAGCTTAGGCGGGGGGGCCAATGAGCAGTTCTTC

clone_size: few
j_call: TRBJ1-3
v_call: TRBV6-6
d_call: -
cdr3_aa: CASSPGLTVGTGNTIYF
cdr3_nt: TGTGCCAGCAGTCCGGGCCTTACCGTCGGGACTGGAAACACCATATATTTT

clone_size: -
j_call: TRBJ1-4
v_call: TRBV5-6
d_call: TRBD1
cdr3_aa: CASSSLGDRASEKLFF
cdr3_nt: TGTGCCAGCAGCTCCCTAGGGGACAGGGCTAGTGAAAAACTGTTTTTT

clone_size: -
j_call: TRBJ2-7
v_call: TRBV7-2
d_call: -
cdr3_aa: CASSASLLLGYEQYF
cdr3_nt: TGTGCCAGCAGCGCGAGTCTTTTGCTAGGCTACGAGCAGTACTTC

clone_size: -
j_call: TRBJ1-1
v_call: TRBV5-1
d_call: -
cdr3_aa: CASSQDGRGNTEAFF
cdr3_nt: TGCGCCAGCAGCCAGGATGGACGGGGGAACACTGAAGCTTTCTTT

clone_size: -
j_call: TRBJ1-5
v_call: TRBV21-1
d_call: -
cdr3_aa: CASYQGINQPQHF
cdr3_nt: TGTGCCAGTTATCAGGGGATCAATCAGCCCCAGCATTTT

clone_size: -
j_call: TRBJ1-2
v_call: TRBV6-5
d_call: -
cdr3_aa: CASSQPGVDYGYTF
cdr3_nt: TGTGCCAGCAGCCAACCAGGGGTAGACTATGGCTACACCTTC

clone_size: -
j_call: TRBJ2-7
v_call: TRBV21-1
d_call: -
cdr3_aa: CASCQRGSYEQYF
cdr3_nt: TGTGCCAGTTGCCAGCGCGGTAGCTACGAGCAGTACTTC

clone_size: once
j_call: TRBJ2-2
v_call: TRBV7-2
d_call: -
cdr3_aa: CASSSRSTSTGELFF
cdr3_nt: TGTGCCAGCAGCTCCCGCTCTACTAGCACCGGGGAGCTGTTTTTT

clone_size: -
j_call: TRBJ1-1
v_call: TRBV7-9
d_call: -
cdr3_aa: CASSLRDTGNTEAFF
cdr3_nt: TGTGCCAGCAGCTTAAGGGACACTGGAAACACTGAAGCTTTCTTT

clone_size: -
j_call: TRBJ2-3
v_call: TRBV2
d_call: -
cdr3_aa: CASSVETDTQYF
cdr3_nt: TGTGCCAGCAGTGTAGAGACAGATACGCAGTATTTT

clone_size: -
j_call: TRBJ1-4
v_call: TRBV9
d_call: -
cdr3_aa: CASSDGSTGNNEKLFF
cdr3_nt: TGTGCCAGCAGCGACGGAAGCACAGGGAATAATGAAAAACTGTTTTTT

clone_size: -
j_call: TRBJ1-2
v_call: TRBV30
d_call: TRBD1
cdr3_aa: CACSDRSNGYTF
cdr3_nt: TGTGCCTGCTCGGACAGGTCTAATGGCTACACCTTC

clone_size: -
j_call: TRBJ1-2
v_call: TRBV7-9
d_call: -
cdr3_aa: CASSSSDKYYGYTF
cdr3_nt: TGTGCCAGCAGCTCCTCGGACAAGTACTATGGCTACACCTTC

clone_size: -
j_call: TRBJ2-5
v_call: TRBV11-3
d_call: TRBD1
cdr3_aa: CASSLRQGETQYF
cdr3_nt: TGTGCCAGCAGCTTAAGACAGGGAGAGACCCAGTACTTC

clone_size: -
j_call: TRBJ1-5
v_call: TRBV12-5
d_call: -
cdr3_aa: CASGFTIGWESNQPQHF
cdr3_nt: TGTGCTAGTGGTTTTACGATCGGGTGGGAGAGCAATCAGCCCCAGCATTTT

clone_size: -
j_call: TRBJ2-7
v_call: TRBV3-1/TRBV3-2
d_call: -
cdr3_aa: CASSRRGTYEQYF
cdr3_nt: TGTGCCAGCAGTCGACGGGGGACCTACGAGCAGTACTTC

clone_size: -
j_call: TRBJ2-7
v_call: TRBV7-2
d_call: TRBD1
cdr3_aa: CASSPQTGRYEQYF
cdr3_nt: TGTGCCAGCAGCCCACAGACAGGGAGATACGAGCAGTACTTC

clone_size: -
j_call: TRBJ1-5
v_call: TRBV12-3/TRBV12-4
d_call: -
cdr3_aa: CASSLSRDQPQHF
cdr3_nt: TGTGCCAGCAGTTTATCGAGGGATCAGCCCCAGCATTTT

clone_size: -
j_call: TRBJ1-5
v_call: TRBV7-9
d_call: -
cdr3_aa: CASSENTNQPQHF
cdr3_nt: TGTGCCAGCAGCGAAAACACGAATCAGCCCCAGCATTTT

clone_size: -
j_call: TRBJ1-1
v_call: TRBV28
d_call: -
cdr3_aa: CASSLGRRDTEAFF
cdr3_nt: TGTGCCAGCAGCTTAGGGAGACGGGACACTGAAGCTTTCTTT

clone_size: few
j_call: TRBJ1-5
v_call: TRBV6-5
d_call: -
cdr3_aa: CASSYGAGRDQPQHF
cdr3_nt: TGTGCCAGCAGTTACGGGGCAGGGAGGGACCAGCCCCAGCATTTT

clone_size: -
j_call: TRBJ2-2
v_call: TRBV27
d_call: TRBD2
cdr3_aa: CASGRGRGRNTGELFF
cdr3_nt: TGTGCCAGCGGGAGGGGACGGGGAAGGAACACCGGGGAGCTGTTTTTT

clone_size: -
j_call: TRBJ2-7
v_call: TRBV3-1/TRBV3-2
d_call: TRBD1
cdr3_aa: CASSQAILGQGISYEQYF
cdr3_nt: TGTGCCAGCAGCCAAGCCATTTTGGGACAGGGAATATCCTACGAGCAGTACTTC

clone_size: -
j_call: TRBJ1-6
v_call: TRBV5-6
d_call: -
cdr3_aa: CASSLGRGLHF
cdr3_nt: TGTGCCAGCAGCTTGGGGCGGGGCCTCCACTTT

clone_size: -
j_call: TRBJ1-2
v_call: TRBV15
d_call: -
cdr3_aa: CATSIDRQAYGYTF
cdr3_nt: TGTGCCACCAGCATAGATAGACAGGCCTATGGCTACACCTTC

clone_size: once
j_call: TRBJ1-3
v_call: TRBV7-9
d_call: -
cdr3_aa: CASRPEWGPGNTIYF
cdr3_nt: TGTGCCAGCAGGCCCGAATGGGGGCCTGGAAACACCATATATTTT

clone_size: -
j_call: TRBJ2-7
v_call: TRBV6-2/TRBV6-3
d_call: TRBD2
cdr3_aa: CASSYYSLAGGSYEQYF
cdr3_nt: TGTGCCAGCAGTTATTACAGTTTAGCGGGGGGGAGCTACGAGCAGTACTTC

clone_size: -
j_call: TRBJ2-5
v_call: TRBV30
d_call: -
cdr3_aa: CAWRRGYGETQYF
cdr3_nt: TGTGCCTGGAGGCGGGGTTACGGGGAGACCCAGTACTTC